The 5 T cell receptor beta chains given below trace back to one sample, sequenced in a study of shared clonotypes between healthy human individuals. Sequencing used immunoSEQ multiplex PCR; TCRdb keeps in-frame clones, though not all of them. The sample lists a few hundred thousand clones; about 96% were seen once. Sequenced input: naive CD4+ T cells sorted from blood. Regarding subset: CD45RA+ positively selected. The receptor source for this set is a woman under 40 in good health.

V gene TRBV28 combines with J gene TRBJ2-1; a weak D match, TRBD1 (6 bases). CDR3 length: 13 residues. CDR1 is MDHEN and CDR2 is SYDVKM in the germline V gene. Trimming shortened V by 7 bases and J by 9 bases, and 16 bases separated the two germline ends. The CDR3 DNA reads TGTGCCAGCAAGGGACATGGCTTCGGTGAGCAGTTCTTC. Its translation: CASKGHGFGEQFF.

V is TRBV18 and J is TRBJ1-1; D unresolved. V dropped 6 bases and J dropped 7 bases, with 15 bases sitting between them. Germline V gene data show CDR1 as KGHSH and CDR2 as LQKENI. The CDR3 is 13 residues long. The CDR3 nucleotides are TGTGCCAGCTCCCAGGAGGCAGGCCATGAAGCTTTCTTT. Its translation is CASSQEAGHEAFF.

The chain joins TRBV7-9 to TRBJ1-1; a possible D gene is TRBD1 (5 bases). V was cut by 2 bases and J by 4 bases, with 14 bases left in between. CDR1 is SEHNR and CDR2 is FQNEAQ in the germline V gene (reference sequence). The CDR3 is 15 amino acids. CDR3 region: CASSLNEGRGTEAFF. DNA of the CDR3: TGTGCCAGCAGCTTAAACGAGGGGAGGGGCACTGAAGCTTTCTTT.

The V call is TRBV19, the J call TRBJ1-1; D possibly corresponds to TRBD1 (6 bases). The germline V gene has CDR1 LNHDA and CDR2 SQIVND (reference sequence). The CDR3 spans 14 residues. V lost 5 bases and J lost 10, with 20 bases in between. This chain's CDR3 is CASSETGGGLGAFF. The CDR3 coding sequence is TGTGCCAGTAGTGAAACCGGCGGGGGGCTAGGAGCTTTCTTT.

This clone has only one observation. J is TRBJ2-1 and V is TRBV5-4; D unresolved. V was cut by 4 bases and J by 2 bases, with 13 bases left in between. CDR1 is SGHNT, CDR2 YYREEE, per germline (reference sequence). This CDR3 contains 15 residues. CDR3 coding DNA: TGTGCCAGCAGCCCGAGCGTGACCGCCTACAATGAGCAGTTCTTC. This gives the protein CASSPSVTAYNEQFF.